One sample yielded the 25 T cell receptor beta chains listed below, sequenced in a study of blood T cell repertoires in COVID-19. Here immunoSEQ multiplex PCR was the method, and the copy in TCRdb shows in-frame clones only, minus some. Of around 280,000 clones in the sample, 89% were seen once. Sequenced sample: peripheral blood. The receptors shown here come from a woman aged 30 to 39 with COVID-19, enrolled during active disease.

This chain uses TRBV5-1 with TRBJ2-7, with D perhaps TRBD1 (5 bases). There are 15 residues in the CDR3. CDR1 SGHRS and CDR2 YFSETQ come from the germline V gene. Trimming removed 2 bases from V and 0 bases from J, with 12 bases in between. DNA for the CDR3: TGCGCCAGCAGCTTCAGGGATCCCAGCTCCTACGAGCAGTACTTC. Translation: CASSFRDPSSYEQYF. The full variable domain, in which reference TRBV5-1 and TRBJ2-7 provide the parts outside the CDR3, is KAGVTQTPRYLIKTRGQQVTLSCSPISGHRSVSWYQQTPGQGLQFLFEYFSETQRNKGNFPGRFSGRQFSNSRSEMNVSTLELGDSALYLCASSFRDPSSYEQYFGPGTRLTVT.

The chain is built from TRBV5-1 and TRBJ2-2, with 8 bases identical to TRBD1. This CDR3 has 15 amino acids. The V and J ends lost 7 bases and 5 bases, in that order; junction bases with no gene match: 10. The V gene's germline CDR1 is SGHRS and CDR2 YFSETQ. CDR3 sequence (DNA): TGCGCCAGCCAGACAGGGGAAGGTCTAACCGGGGAGCTGTTTTTT. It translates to CASQTGEGLTGELFF.

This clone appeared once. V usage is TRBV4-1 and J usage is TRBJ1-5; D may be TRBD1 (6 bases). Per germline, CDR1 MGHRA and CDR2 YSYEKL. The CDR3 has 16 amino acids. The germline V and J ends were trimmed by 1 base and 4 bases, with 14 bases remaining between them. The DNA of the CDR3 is TGCGCCAGCAGCCAAGGGACAGCGTTGGGGAATCAGCCCCAGCATTTT. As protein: CASSQGTALGNQPQHF.

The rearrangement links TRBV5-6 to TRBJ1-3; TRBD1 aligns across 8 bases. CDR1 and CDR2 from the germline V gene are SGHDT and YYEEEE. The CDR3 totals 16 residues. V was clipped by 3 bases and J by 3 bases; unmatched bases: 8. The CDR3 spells CASSSPDRVNGNTIYF. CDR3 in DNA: TGTGCCAGCAGCTCCCCGGACAGGGTTAATGGAAACACCATATATTTT.

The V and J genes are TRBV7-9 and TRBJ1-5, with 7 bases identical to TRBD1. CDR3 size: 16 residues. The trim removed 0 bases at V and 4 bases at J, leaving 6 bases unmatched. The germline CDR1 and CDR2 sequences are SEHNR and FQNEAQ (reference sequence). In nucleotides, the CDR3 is TGTGCCAGCAGCTTAGCGCAAGGGACAGCAAATCAGCCCCAGCATTTT. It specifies CASSLAQGTANQPQHF.

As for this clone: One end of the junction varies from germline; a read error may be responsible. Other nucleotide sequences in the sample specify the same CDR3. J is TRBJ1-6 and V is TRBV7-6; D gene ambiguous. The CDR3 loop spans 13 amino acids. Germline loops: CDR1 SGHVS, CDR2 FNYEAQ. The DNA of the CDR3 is TGTGCCAGTAGCTCGGAGGCGGGTTCACCCCTCCACTTT. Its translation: CASSSEAGSPLHF. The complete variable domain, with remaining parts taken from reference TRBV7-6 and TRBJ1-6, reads GAGVSQSPRYKVTKRGQDVALRCDPISGHVSLYWYRQALGQGPEFLTYFNYEAQQDKSGLPNDRFSAERPEGSISTLTIQRTEQRDSAMYRCASSSEAGSPLHFGNGTRLTVT.

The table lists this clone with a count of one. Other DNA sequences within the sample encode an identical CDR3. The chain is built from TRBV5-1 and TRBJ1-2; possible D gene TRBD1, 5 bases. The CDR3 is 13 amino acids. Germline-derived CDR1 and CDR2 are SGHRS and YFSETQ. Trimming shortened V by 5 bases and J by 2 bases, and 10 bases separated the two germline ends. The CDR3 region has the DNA TGCGCCAGCAGTCTTGGGGCCAACTATGGCTACACCTTC. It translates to CASSLGANYGYTF.

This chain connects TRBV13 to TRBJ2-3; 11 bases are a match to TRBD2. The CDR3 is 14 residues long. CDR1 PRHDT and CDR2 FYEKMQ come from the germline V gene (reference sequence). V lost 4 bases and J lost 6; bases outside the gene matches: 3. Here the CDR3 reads CASSWGLAEDTQYF. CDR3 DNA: TGTGCCAGCAGCTGGGGACTAGCGGAGGATACGCAGTATTTT.

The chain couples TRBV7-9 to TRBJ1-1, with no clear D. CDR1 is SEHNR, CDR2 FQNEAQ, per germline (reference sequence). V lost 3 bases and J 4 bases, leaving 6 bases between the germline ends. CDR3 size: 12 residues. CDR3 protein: CASSFGFTEAFF. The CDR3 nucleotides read TGTGCCAGCAGCTTCGGGTTCACTGAAGCTTTCTTT.

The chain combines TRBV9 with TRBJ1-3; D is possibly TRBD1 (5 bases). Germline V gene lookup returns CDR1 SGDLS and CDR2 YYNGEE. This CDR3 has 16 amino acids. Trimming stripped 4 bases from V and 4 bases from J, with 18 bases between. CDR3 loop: CASSPRRPGRGNTIYF. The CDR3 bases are TGTGCCAGCAGCCCCCGTCGCCCAGGGCGCGGAAACACCATATATTTT.

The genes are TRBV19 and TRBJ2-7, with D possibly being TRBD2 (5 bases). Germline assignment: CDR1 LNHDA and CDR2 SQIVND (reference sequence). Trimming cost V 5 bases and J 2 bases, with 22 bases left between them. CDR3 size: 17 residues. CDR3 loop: CASSPTRSGLTTYEQYF. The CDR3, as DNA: TGTGCCAGTAGTCCCACAAGGTCCGGACTGACAACCTACGAGCAGTACTTC.

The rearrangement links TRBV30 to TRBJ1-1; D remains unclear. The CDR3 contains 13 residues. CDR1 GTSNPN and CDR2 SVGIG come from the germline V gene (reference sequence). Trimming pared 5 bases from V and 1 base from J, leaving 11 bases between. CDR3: CAWESRWNTEAFF. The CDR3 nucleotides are TGTGCCTGGGAGAGCAGGTGGAACACTGAAGCTTTCTTT.

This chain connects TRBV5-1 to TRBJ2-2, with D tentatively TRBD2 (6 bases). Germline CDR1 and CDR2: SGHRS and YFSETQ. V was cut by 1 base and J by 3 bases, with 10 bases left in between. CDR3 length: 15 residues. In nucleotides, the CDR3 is TGCGCCAGCAGCTTGATGACGGGGGACACCGGGGAGCTGTTTTTT. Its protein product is CASSLMTGDTGELFF.

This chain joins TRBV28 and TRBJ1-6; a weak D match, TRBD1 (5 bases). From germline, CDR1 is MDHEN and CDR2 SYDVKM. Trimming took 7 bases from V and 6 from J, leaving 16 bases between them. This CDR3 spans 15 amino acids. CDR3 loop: CASTAQEGINSPLHF. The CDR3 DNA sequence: TGTGCCAGCACCGCACAGGAGGGAATTAATTCACCCCTCCACTTT.

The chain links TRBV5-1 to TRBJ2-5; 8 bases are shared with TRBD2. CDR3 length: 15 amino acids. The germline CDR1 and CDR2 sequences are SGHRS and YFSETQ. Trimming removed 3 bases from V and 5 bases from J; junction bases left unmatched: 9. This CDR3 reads CASSSGTSEAETQYF. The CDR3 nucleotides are TGCGCCAGCAGCTCCGGGACTAGTGAGGCGGAGACCCAGTACTTC.

The DNA of the CDR3 is TGTGCCAGCAAGCCAGGGGGGAAAAACTATGGCTACACCTTC. Protein product: CASKPGGKNYGYTF. The chain recombines TRBV5-4 with TRBJ1-2; 7 nucleotides agree with TRBD1. The CDR3 sequence is 14 residues long. Germline V gene sequence: CDR1 SGHNT, CDR2 YYREEE (reference sequence). V was clipped by 6 bases and J by 2 bases; unmatched bases: 7. Filled out from reference TRBV5-4 and TRBJ1-2, the complete variable domain reads ETGVTQSPTHLIKTRGQQVTLRCSSQSGHNTVSWYQQALGQGPQFIFQYYREEENGRGNFPPRFSGLQFPNYSSELNVNALELDDSALYLCASKPGGKNYGYTFGSGTRLTVV.

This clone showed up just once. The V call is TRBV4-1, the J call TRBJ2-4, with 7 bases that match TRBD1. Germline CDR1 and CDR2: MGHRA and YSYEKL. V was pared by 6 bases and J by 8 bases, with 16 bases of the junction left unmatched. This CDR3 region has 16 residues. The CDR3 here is CASSSHREPGGDIQYF. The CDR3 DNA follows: TGCGCCAGCAGTTCTCATCGAGAGCCAGGGGGAGACATTCAGTACTTC.

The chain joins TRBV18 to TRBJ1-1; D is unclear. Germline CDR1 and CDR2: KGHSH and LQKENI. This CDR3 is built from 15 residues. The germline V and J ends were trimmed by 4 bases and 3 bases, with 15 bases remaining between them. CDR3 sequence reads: CASSLTRELHTEAFF. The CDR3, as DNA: TGTGCCAGCTCACTTACCCGGGAGCTACACACTGAAGCTTTCTTT.

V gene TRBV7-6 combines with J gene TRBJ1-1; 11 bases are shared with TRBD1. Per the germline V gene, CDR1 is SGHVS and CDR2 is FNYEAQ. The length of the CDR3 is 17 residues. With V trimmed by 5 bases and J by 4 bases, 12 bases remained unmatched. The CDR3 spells CASSLRTGGSVSTEAFF. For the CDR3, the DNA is TGTGCCAGCAGCCTACGGACAGGGGGCAGTGTGAGCACTGAAGCTTTCTTT.

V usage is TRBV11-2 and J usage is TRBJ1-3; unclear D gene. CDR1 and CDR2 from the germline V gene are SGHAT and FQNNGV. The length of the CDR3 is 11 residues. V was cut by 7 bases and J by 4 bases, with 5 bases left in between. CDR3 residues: CASIEGNTIYF. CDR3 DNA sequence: TGTGCCAGCATTGAGGGAAACACCATATATTTT.

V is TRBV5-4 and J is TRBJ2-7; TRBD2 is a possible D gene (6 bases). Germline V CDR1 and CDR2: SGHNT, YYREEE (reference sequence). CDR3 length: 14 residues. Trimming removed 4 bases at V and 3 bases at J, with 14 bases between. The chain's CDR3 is CASSAGGFSYEQYF. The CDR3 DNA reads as TGTGCCAGCAGCGCCGGGGGTTTTAGCTACGAGCAGTACTTC.

The CDR3 sequence is CASTTDRGTEAFF. The CDR3 region has the DNA TGTGCCAGCACCACTGACAGGGGCACTGAAGCTTTCTTT. This chain connects TRBV6-4 to TRBJ1-1, with TRBD1 matching 8 bases. This CDR3 region has 13 residues. CDR1 is MRHNA and CDR2 is SNTAGT in the germline V gene. After removal of 7 bases from V and 4 bases from J, the junction contained 5 bases not matched to a gene.

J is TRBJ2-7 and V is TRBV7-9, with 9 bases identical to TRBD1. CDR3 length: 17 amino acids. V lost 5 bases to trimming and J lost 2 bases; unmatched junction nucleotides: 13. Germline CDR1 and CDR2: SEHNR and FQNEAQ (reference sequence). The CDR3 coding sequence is TGTGCCAGCAGCCCAGGCGGGACAGGGCCTCAGACCTACGAGCAGTACTTC. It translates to CASSPGGTGPQTYEQYF.

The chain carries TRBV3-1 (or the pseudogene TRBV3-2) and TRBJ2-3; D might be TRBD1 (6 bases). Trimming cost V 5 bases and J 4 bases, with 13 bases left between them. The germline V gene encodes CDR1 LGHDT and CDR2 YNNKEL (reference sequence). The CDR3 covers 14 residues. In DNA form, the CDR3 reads TGTGCCAGCAGCAAACAGGGTGAGGCAGATACGCAGTATTTT. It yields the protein CASSKQGEADTQYF.

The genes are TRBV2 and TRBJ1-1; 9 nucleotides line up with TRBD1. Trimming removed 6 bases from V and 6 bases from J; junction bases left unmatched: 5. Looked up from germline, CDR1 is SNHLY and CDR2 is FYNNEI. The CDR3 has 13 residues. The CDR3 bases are TGTGCCAGCAGGGGACAGGGAAGACCTGAAGCTTTCTTT. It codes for CASRGQGRPEAFF.